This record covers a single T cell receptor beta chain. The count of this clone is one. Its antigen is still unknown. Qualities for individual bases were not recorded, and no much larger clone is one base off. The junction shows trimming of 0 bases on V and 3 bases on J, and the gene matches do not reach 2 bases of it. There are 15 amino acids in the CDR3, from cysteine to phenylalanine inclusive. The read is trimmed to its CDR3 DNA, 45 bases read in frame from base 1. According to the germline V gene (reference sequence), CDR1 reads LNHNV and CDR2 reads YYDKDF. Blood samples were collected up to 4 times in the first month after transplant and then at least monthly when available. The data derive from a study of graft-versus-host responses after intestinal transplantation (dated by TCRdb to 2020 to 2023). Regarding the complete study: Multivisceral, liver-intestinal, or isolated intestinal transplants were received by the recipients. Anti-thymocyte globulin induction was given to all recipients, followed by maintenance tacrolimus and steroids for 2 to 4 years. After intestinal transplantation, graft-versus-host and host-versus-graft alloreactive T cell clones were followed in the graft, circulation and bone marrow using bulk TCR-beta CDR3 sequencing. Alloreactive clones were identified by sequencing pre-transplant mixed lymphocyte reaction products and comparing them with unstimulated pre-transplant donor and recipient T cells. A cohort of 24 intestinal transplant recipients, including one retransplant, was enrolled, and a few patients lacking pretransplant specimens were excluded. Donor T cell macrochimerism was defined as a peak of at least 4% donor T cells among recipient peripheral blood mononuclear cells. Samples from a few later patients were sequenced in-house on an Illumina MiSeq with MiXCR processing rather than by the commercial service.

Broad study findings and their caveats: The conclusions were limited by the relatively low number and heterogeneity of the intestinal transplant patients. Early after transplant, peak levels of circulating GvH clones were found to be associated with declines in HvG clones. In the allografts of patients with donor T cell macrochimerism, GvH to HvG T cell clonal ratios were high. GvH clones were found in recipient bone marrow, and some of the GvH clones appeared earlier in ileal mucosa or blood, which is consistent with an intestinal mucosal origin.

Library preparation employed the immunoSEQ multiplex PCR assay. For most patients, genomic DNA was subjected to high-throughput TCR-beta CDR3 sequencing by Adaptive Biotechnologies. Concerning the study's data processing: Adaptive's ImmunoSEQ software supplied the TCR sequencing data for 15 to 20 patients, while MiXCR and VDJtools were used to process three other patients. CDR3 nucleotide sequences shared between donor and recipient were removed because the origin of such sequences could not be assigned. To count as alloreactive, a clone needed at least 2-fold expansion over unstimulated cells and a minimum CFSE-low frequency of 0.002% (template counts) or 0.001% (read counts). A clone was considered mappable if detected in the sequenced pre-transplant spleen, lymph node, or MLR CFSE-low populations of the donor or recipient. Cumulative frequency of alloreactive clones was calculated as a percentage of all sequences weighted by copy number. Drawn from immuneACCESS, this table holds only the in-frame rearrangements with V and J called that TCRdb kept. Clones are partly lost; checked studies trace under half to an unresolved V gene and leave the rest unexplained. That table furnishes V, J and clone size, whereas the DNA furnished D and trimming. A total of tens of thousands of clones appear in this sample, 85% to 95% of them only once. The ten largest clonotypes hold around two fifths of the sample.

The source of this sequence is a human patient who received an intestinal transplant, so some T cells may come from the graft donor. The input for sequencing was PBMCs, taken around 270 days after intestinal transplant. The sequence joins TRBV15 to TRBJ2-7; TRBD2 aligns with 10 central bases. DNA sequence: TGTGCCACCAGCAGAGAACTAGCGGGAAACTACGAGCAGTACTTC. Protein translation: CATSRELAGNYEQYF.